These 5 T cell receptor beta chains were all obtained from the same sample, sequenced in a study of T cell responses to AZD1222 COVID-19 vaccine. Profiled with immunoSEQ multiplex PCR; TCRdb holds only in-frame clones, not every one. The sample shows approximately 100,000 clones, roughly 94% of them seen only once. The sample here was peripheral blood, taken on day 0 of AZD1222 vaccination. These receptor sequences come from an adult in good health.

The gene calls are TRBV27 and TRBJ1-1; possibly TRBD1 for D (6 bases). The V and J ends lost 7 bases and 6 bases respectively, with 18 bases between them. The germline V gene encodes CDR1 MNHEY and CDR2 SMNVEV (reference sequence). CDR3 length: 14 amino acids. The CDR3 region is CASISPQGKAEAFF. The CDR3 bases are TGTGCCAGCATTTCCCCCCAGGGGAAGGCTGAAGCTTTCTTT.

This clone has only a few counts. This chain connects TRBV29-1 to TRBJ2-1; TRBD2 is a possible D gene (6 bases). V was trimmed by 3 bases and J by 3 bases, leaving 12 bases between them. Germline V gene sequence: CDR1 SQVTM, CDR2 ANQGSEA. The CDR3 totals 14 residues. This CDR3 reads CSVEGQGLYNEQFF. The CDR3 DNA sequence: TGCAGCGTTGAGGGGCAGGGACTCTACAATGAGCAGTTCTTC.

The rearrangement uses TRBV6-5 and TRBJ2-5; D not certain. With 2 bases removed from V and 3 bases from J, the gap between germline ends came to 10 bases. The CDR3 runs 14 residues. Germline V gene sequence: CDR1 MNHEY, CDR2 SVGAGI. The CDR3 nucleotides are TGTGCCAGCAGTTACGCTCAGGTGGAAGAGACCCAGTACTTC. Translated, it gives CASSYAQVEETQYF.

The chain carries TRBV7-6 and TRBJ2-1; 13 bases are a match to TRBD2. J lost 9 bases, V lost 5 bases, and 13 bases had no gene match. CDR3 length equals 17 residues. Germline V gene sequence: CDR1 SGHVS, CDR2 FNYEAQ. The CDR3 loop is CASSRLWTSGRTGEQFF. The CDR3 nucleotides are TGTGCCAGCAGCCGTCTTTGGACTAGCGGGAGAACAGGTGAGCAGTTCTTC.

CDR3 region: CASRGLRETQYF. CDR3 DNA sequence: TGCGCCAGCAGGGGACTGAGGGAGACCCAGTACTTC. The chain uses TRBV4-1 and TRBJ2-5; D may be TRBD2 (6 bases). Trimming removed 6 bases from V and 5 bases from J, with 10 bases in between. The CDR3 extends over 12 amino acids. Germline V gene sequence: CDR1 MGHRA, CDR2 YSYEKL.